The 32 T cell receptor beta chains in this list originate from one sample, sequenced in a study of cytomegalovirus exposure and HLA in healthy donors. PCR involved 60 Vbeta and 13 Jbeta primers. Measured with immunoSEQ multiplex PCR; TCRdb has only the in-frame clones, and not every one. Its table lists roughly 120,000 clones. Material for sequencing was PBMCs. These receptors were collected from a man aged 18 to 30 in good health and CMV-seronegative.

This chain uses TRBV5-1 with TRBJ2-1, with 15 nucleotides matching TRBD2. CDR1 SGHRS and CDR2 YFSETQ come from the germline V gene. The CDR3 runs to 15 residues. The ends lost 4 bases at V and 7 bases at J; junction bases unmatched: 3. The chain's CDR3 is CASSAGTSGRNEQFF. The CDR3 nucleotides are TGCGCCAGCAGCGCGGGGACTAGCGGGAGGAATGAGCAGTTCTTC.

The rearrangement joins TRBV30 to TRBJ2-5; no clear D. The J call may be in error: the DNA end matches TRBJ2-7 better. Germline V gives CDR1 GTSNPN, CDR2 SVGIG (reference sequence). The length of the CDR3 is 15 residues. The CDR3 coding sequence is TGTGCCTGGAGTACCGCGCGAAACTTTCCCTACGAGCAGTACTTC. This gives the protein CAWSTARNFPYEQYF.

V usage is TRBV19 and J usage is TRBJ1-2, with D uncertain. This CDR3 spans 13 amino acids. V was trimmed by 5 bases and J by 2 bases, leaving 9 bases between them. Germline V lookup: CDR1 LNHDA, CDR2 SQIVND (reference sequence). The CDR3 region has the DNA TGTGCCAGTAGTTTCGGTTTGAACTATGGCTACACCTTC. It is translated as CASSFGLNYGYTF.

The CDR3 sequence is CASSYSGAKGEQYF. As DNA, the CDR3 is TGTGCCAGCAGTTACTCGGGGGCTAAGGGCGAGCAGTACTTC. The chain carries TRBV6-5 and TRBJ2-7, with a weak D call TRBD1 (6 bases). The CDR3 loop spans 14 amino acids. Germline V gene sequence: CDR1 MNHEY, CDR2 SVGAGI. The ends were cut back, 0 bases at V and 6 bases at J, with 12 bases in the middle.

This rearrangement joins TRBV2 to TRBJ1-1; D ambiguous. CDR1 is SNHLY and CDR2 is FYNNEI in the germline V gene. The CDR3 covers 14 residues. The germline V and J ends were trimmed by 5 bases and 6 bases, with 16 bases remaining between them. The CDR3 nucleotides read TGTGCCAGCAGTCCCAGTCAGAGGGTTGCTGAAGCTTTCTTT. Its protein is CASSPSQRVAEAFF.

CDR3 sequence (DNA): TGTGCCAGCAGCGTAGGACAGGGGGTACTCTACGAGCAGTACTTC. It codes for CASSVGQGVLYEQYF. The chain recombines TRBV9 with TRBJ2-7; TRBD1 agrees at 9 bases. Germline values: CDR1 SGDLS, CDR2 YYNGEE. V dropped 0 bases and J dropped 3; count of bases not matched to a gene: 4. The CDR3 contains 15 residues.

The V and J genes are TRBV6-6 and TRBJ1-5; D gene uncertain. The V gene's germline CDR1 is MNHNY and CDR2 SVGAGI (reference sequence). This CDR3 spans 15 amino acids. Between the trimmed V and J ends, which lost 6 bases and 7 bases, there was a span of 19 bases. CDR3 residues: CASSQHIQSRQPQHF. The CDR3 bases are TGTGCCAGCAGCCAGCATATACAGAGTAGACAGCCCCAGCATTTT.

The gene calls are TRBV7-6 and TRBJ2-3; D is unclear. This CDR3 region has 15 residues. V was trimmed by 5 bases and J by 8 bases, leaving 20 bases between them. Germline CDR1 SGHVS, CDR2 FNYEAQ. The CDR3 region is CASSQIMNSVGTQYF. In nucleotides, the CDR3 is TGTGCCAGCAGCCAAATAATGAACAGTGTCGGTACGCAGTATTTT.

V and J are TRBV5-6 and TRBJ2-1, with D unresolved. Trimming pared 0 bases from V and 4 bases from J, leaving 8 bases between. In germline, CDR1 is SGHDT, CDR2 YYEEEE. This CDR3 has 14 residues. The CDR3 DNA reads TGTGCCAGCAGCTTGGCCTACGGTTACAATGAGCAGTTCTTC. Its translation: CASSLAYGYNEQFF.

The CDR3 here is CASSRRQNGYTF. The CDR3 DNA reads as TGTGCCAGCAGCAGACGACAGAATGGCTACACCTTC. This chain connects TRBV13 to TRBJ1-2; possibly TRBD1 for D (5 bases). The CDR3 extends over 12 amino acids. Trimming pared 5 bases from V and 6 bases from J, leaving 10 bases between. Per the germline V gene, CDR1 is PRHDT and CDR2 is FYEKMQ (reference sequence).

This CDR3 is CASSPVPIGGYEQYF. In DNA form, the CDR3 reads TGTGCCAGCAGCCCTGTTCCAATAGGGGGCTACGAGCAGTACTTC. This chain links TRBV5-5 with TRBJ2-7; possibly TRBD1 for D (6 bases). Germline V CDR1 and CDR2: SGHKS, YYEKEE (reference sequence). V lost 4 bases and J lost 3, with 17 bases in between. The CDR3 is made up of 15 amino acids. Supplemented by reference TRBV5-5 and TRBJ2-7, the full variable domain reads DAGVTQSPTHLIKTRGQQVTLRCSPISGHKSVSWYQQVLGQGPQFIFQYYEKEERGRGNFPDRFSARQFPNYSSELNVNALLLGDSALYLCASSPVPIGGYEQYFGPGTRLTVT.

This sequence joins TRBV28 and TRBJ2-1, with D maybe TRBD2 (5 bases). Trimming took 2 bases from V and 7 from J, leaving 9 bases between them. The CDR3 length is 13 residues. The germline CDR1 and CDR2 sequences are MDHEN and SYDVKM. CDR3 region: CASSLTRPNEQFF. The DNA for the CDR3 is TGTGCCAGCAGTTTAACTAGACCGAATGAGCAGTTCTTC.

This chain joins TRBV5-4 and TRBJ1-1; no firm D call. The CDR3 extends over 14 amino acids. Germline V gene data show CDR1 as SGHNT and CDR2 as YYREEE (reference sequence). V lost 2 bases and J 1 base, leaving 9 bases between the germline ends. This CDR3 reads CASSFPGTNTEAFF. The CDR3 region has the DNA TGTGCCAGCAGCTTCCCAGGAACGAACACTGAAGCTTTCTTT.

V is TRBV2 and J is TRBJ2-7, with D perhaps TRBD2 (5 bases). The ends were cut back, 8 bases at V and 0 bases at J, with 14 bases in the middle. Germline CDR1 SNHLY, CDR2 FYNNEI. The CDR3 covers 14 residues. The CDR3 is CASGLTTNSYEQYF. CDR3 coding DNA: TGTGCCAGCGGCCTGACTACTAACTCCTACGAGCAGTACTTC.

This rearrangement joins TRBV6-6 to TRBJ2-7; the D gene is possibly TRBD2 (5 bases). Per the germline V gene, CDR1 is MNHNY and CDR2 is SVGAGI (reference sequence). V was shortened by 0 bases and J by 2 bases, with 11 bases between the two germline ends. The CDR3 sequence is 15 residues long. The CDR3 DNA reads TGTGCCAGCAGTTACTCTGAAGCGGCCCCCTACGAGCAGTACTTC. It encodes CASSYSEAAPYEQYF.

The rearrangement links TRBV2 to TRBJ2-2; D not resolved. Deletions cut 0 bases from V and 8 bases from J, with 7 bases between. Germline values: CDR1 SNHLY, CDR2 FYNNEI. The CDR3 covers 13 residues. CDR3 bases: TGTGCCAGCAGTGAAGCAGCGAGGGGGGAGCTGTTTTTT. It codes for CASSEAARGELFF.

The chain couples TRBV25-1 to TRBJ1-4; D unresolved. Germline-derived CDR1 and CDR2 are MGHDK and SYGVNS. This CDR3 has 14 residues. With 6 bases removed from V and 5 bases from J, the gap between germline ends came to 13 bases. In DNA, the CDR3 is TGTGCCAGCAGCGTAGCCGCCGAGAATGAAAAACTGTTTTTT. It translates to CASSVAAENEKLFF.

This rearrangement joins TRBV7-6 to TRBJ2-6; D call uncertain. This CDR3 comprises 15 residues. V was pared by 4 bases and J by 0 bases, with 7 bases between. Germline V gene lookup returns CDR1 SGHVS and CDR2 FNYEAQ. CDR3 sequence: CASSSLFSGANVLTF. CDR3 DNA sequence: TGTGCCAGCAGCTCCTTGTTCTCTGGGGCCAACGTCCTGACTTTC. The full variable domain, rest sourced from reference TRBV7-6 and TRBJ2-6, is GAGVSQSPRYKVTKRGQDVALRCDPISGHVSLYWYRQALGQGPEFLTYFNYEAQQDKSGLPNDRFSAERPEGSISTLTIQRTEQRDSAMYRCASSSLFSGANVLTFGAGSRLTVL.

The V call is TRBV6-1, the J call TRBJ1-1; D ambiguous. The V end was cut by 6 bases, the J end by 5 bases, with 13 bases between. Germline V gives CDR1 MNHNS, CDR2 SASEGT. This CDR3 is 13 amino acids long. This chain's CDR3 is CASRKEGYTEAFF. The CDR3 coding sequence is TGTGCCAGCAGGAAGGAGGGATATACTGAAGCTTTCTTT.

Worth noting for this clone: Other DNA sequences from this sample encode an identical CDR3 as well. The CDR3 region has the DNA TGTGCCACCAGCAGGGGGCAGGGATCCTACAATGAGCAGTTCTTC. Its protein product is CATSRGQGSYNEQFF. This rearrangement joins TRBV15 to TRBJ2-1; tentative D call: TRBD1 (5 bases). Trimming left V 3 bases short and J 1 base short, with 10 bases between. The length of the CDR3 is 15 residues. Looked up from germline, CDR1 is LNHNV and CDR2 is YYDKDF (reference sequence).

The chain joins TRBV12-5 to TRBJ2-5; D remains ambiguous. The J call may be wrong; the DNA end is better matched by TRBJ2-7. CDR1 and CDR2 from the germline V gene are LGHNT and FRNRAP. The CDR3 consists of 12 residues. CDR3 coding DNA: TGTGCTAGTGGTACCGTCTCCTACGAGCAGTACTTC. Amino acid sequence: CASGTVSYEQYF.

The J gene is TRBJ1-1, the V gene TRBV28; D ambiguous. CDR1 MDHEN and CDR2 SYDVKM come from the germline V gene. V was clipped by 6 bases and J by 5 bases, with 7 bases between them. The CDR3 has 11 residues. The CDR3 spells CASSVLTEAFF. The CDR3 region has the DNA TGTGCCAGCAGCGTATTGACTGAAGCTTTCTTT.

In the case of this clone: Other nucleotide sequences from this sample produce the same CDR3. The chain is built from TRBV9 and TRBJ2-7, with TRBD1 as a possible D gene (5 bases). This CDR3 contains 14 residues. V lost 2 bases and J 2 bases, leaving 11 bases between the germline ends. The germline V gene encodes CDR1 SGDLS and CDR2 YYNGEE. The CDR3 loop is CASSVEDSPYEQYF. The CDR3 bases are TGTGCCAGCAGCGTCGAAGACAGTCCCTACGAGCAGTACTTC.

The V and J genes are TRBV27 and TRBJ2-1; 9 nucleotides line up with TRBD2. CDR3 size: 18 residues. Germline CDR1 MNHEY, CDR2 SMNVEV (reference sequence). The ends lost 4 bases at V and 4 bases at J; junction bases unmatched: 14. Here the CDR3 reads CASSYDSPGLAVYNEQFF. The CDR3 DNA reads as TGTGCCAGCAGTTACGATTCGCCGGGACTAGCTGTGTACAATGAGCAGTTCTTC.

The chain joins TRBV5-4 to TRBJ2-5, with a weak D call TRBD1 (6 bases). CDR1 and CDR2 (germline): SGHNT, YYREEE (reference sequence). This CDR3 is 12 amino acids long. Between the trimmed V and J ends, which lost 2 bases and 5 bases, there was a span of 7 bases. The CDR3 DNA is TGTGCCAGCAGCTTCCAGGGGGAGACCCAGTACTTC. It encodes CASSFQGETQYF.

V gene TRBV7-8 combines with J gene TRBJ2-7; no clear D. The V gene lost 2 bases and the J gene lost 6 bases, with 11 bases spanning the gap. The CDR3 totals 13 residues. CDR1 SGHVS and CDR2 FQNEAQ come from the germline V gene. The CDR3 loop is CASSLTWRPEQYF. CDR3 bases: TGTGCCAGCAGCTTAACTTGGCGGCCCGAGCAGTACTTC.

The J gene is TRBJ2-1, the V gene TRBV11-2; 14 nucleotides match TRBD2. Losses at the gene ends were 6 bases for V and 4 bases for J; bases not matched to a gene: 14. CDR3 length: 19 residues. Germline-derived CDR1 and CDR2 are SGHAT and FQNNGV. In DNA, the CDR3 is TGTGCCAGCAGTATCCCTGCCGGGACTAGCGGGAGTCTATACAATGAGCAGTTCTTC. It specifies CASSIPAGTSGSLYNEQFF.

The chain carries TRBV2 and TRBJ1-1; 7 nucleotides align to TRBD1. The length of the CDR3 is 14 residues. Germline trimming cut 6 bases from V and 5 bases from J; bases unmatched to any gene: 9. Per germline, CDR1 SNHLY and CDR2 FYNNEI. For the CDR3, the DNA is TGTGCCAGCAGCGAGGGACAGTCTGCGACTGAAGCTTTCTTT. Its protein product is CASSEGQSATEAFF.

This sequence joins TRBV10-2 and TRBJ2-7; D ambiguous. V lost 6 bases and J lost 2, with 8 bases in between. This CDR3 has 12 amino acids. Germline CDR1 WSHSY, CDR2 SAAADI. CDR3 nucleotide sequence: TGCGCCAGCAGCCCAGACACCTACGAGCAGTACTTC. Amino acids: CASSPDTYEQYF.

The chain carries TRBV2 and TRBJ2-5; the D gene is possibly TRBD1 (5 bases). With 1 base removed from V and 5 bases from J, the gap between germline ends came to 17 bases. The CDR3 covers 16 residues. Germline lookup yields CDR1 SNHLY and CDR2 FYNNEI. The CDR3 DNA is TGTGCCAGCAGTGAAGGGTCAGGGCTGGGCAGTGAGACCCAGTACTTC. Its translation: CASSEGSGLGSETQYF.

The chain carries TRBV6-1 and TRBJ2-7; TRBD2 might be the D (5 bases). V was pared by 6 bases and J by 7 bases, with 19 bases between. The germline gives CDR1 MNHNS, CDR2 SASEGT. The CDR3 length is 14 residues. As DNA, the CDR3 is TGTGCCAGCAGGAGCAGACCTCTCACGGGAGAGCAGTACTTC. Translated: CASRSRPLTGEQYF.

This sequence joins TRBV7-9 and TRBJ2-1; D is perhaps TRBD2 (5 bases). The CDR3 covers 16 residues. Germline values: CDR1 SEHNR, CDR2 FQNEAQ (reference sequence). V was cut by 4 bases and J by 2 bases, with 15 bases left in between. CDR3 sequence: CASSSRSGSAYNEQFF. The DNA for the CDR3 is TGTGCCAGCAGCTCCCGGTCGGGGTCGGCCTACAATGAGCAGTTCTTC.